This TCR beta chain appears in the sequencing data of a study of shared clonotypes between healthy human individuals (dated by TCRdb to the early 2020s). Regarding the complete study: The cohort comprised a couple of women and a few men aged 18 to 49 years. For each donor, CD4 naive and CD4 memory were each run on three plates, CD8 naive on two plates, and CD8 memory on one plate. The study deeply sequenced blood TCR repertoires of about five healthy adults to estimate repertoire size and the extent of clonotype sharing between individuals. Different laboratories and diverse techniques were used to prepare libraries and sequence TCR repertoires, to increase sequencing depth and limit assay-specific biases. Each donor's leukapheresis produced roughly between about 0.8 and 10 billion PBMCs. Broader findings and caveats from the paper: Naive subsets generally had larger estimated clonotype richness than memory subsets. The genetic and exposure-history diversity represented was limited by the small number of donors. Sampling was restricted to blood, and TCR repertoires in tissues likely differ from the TCR repertoires found in blood. Based on pairwise subsampling, the degree of clonotype sharing among donors was expected to be affected by sequencing depth. Compared with non-shared clonotypes, the clonotypes found in all four sorted-subset donors had higher generation probabilities. Even with the large sequencing depth, rarefaction of the sorted-subset datasets indicated that sequencing was incomplete. Sharing across several donors was observed for 5% to 6.5% of naive CD4, over 3% of naive CD8, around 2.5% of memory CD4, and around 0.4% of memory CD8 clonotypes.

Of note for this clone: Its antigen remains undetermined. Within one base of it there is no much larger clone, and no base qualities were kept.

Using the deep immunoSEQ assay, multiplex PCR amplified TCR CDR3 regions from genomic DNA. For each cell subset, the extracted genomic DNA was distributed evenly across all wells of several immunoSEQ 96-well plates, and each plate served as one replicate. Each replicate PCR for sorted subsets received roughly 200 ng genomic DNA, equal to roughly 29,000 T cell genomes. The purified libraries were quantified using a Qubit 3.0 fluorometer, sized with a Bioanalyzer 2100, and then quantified again using the KAPA Library Quantification kit. Each immunoSEQ 96-well plate was sequenced on its own single-read 150-cycle Illumina NextSeq 550 flow cell. For the original study's pipeline: The immunoSEQ output contained only junctional sequences without quality scores, so filtering could not match that applied to full-length reads. Sequences were annotated with PyIR, a Python wrapper for IgBLAST v1.9, using IMGT germline references to assign V/J genes and CDR3. Reads were filtered out if the reads had weak V/J assignments (E-value above 1e-6), no CDR3, stop codons, out-of-frame junctions, or ambiguous translated residues. V3J clonotypes were defined as sequences sharing the same inferred V gene, J gene, and CDR3 amino acid sequence. Percentage overlap between repertoires was computed as shared unique clonotypes divided by the size of the smaller repertoire. Repertoire richness was assessed with RTK rarefaction, the Chao1 estimator, and Recon v2.1 estimates of unobserved clonotypes. Generation probabilities were computed with OLGA for all TCRbeta clonotypes obtained by the gDNA method from several donors. In TCRdb, the immuneACCESS table is reduced to in-frame sequences with V and J assigned. These tables do not hold every clone; where another copy was compared, an unresolved V gene accounts for under half, and the others remain unexplained. V, J and clone size derive from that table, while D and trimming were established from the DNA sequence. In this sample the table shows 900,000 to 1,200,000 clones, 70% to 80% of which occur a single time. The ten largest clones take up roughly 0.62% of the sample.

Donors were healthy HIV-negative adults with no recently reported acute infections or vaccinations. All donors were Caucasian adults living in Nashville, Tennessee, USA. CD4+ T cells were enriched by magnetic negative selection, after which naive cells were positively selected on CD45RA and the negative fraction was taken as the memory subset. Blood was collected by leukapheresis, and PBMCs were isolated by Ficoll-Histopaque density gradient centrifugation and then cryopreserved in liquid nitrogen vapor phase. Purity and quantity of every magnetically sorted T cell population were checked by analytical flow cytometry. From each sorted fraction, genomic DNA was isolated and quantified by UV absorbance on a Nanodrop 2000c. Counted from cysteine to phenylalanine, this CDR3 has 18 amino acids. Only the CDR3 part of the read is kept: 54 bases, read in frame from the first base. As encoded in the germline V gene, CDR1 is MGHRA while CDR2 is YSYEKL. Trimmed from V: 5 bases; trimmed from J: 2 bases; junction bases lacking a gene match: 10.

The rearrangement combines TRBV4-1 with TRBJ1-5; 12 nucleotides in the junction match TRBD1. Sequenced input: memory CD4+ T cells from PBMCs. The label giving this sample's cell subset or site can be read as: CD45RA-negative fraction. The clonotype comes from a man between 18 and 29 years old in good health. Some clones in this sample may be carry-over from other donors' samples. The CDR3 protein is CASSEGQGALVGNQPQHF. The nucleotides are TGCGCCAGCAGCGAGGGACAGGGGGCTTTAGTGGGCAATCAGCCCCAGCATTTT.